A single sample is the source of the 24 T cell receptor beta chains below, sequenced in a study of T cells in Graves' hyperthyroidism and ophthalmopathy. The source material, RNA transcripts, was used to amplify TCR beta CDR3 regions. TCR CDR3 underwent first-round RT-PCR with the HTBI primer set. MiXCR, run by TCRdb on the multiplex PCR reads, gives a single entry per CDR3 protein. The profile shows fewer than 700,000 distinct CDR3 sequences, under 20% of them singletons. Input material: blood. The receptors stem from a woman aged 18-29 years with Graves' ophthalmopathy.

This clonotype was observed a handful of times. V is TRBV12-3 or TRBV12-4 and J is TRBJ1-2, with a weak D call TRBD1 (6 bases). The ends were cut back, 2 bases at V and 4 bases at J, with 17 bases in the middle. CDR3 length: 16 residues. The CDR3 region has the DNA TGTGCCAGCAGTTTACGACGGACAGCCCCAATCTATGGCTACACCTTC. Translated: CASSLRRTAPIYGYTF.

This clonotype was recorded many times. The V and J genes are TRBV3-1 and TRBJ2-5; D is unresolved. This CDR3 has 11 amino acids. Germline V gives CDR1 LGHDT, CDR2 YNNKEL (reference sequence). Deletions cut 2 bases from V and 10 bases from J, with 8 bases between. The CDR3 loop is CASSQLGIQYF. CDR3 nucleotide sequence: TGTGCCAGCAGCCAATTGGGAATCCAGTACTTC.

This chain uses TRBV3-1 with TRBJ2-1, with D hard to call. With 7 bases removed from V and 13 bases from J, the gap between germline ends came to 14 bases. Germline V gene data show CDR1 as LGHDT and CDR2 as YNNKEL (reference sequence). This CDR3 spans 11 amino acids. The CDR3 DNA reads TGTGCCAGCACCTCCCCAAGGGAACAGTTCTTC. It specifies CASTSPREQFF.

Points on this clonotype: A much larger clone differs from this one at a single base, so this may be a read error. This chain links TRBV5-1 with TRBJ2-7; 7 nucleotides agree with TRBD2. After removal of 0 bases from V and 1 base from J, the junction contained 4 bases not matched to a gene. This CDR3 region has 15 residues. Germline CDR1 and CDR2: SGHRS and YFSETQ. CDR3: CASSLAAGESYEQYF. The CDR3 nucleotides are TGCGCCAGCAGCTTGGCTGCGGGAGAGTCCTACGAGCAGTACTTC.

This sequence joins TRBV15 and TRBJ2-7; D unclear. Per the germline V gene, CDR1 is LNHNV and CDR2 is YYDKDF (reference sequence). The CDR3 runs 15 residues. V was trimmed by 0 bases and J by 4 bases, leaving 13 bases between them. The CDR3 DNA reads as TGTGCCACCAGCAGAGATCGAAGGGTTCTATACGAGCAGTACTTC. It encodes CATSRDRRVLYEQYF. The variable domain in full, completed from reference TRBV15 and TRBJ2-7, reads DAMVIQNPRYQVTQFGKPVTLSCSQTLNHNVMYWYQQKSSQAPKLLFHYYDKDFNNEADTPDNFQSRRPNTSFCFLDIRSPGLGDTAMYLCATSRDRRVLYEQYFGPGTRLTVT.

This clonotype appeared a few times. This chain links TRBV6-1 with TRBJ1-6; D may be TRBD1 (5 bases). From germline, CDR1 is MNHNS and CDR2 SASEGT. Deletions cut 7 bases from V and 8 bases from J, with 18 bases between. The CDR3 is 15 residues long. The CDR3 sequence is CASIFGHGEDSPLHF. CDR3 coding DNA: TGTGCCAGCATTTTCGGACACGGCGAAGATTCACCCCTCCACTTT.

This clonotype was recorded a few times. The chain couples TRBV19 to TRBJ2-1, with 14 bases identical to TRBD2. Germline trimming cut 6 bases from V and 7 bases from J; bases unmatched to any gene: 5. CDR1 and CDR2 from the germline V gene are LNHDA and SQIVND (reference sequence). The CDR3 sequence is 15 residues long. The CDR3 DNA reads TGTGCCAGTAGGACTAGCGGGAGGGCTTCAAATGAGCAGTTCTTC. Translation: CASRTSGRASNEQFF.

The CDR3 region has the DNA TGTGCCAGCAGCTTTGACGAGGGCACCTACAATGAGCAGTTCTTC. Translation: CASSFDEGTYNEQFF. This chain uses TRBV5-8 with TRBJ2-1; a possible D gene is TRBD2 (5 bases). The length of the CDR3 is 15 residues. Trimming took off 2 bases at V and 2 bases at J, with 11 bases between the two ends. The germline gives CDR1 SGHTS, CDR2 YDEGEE.

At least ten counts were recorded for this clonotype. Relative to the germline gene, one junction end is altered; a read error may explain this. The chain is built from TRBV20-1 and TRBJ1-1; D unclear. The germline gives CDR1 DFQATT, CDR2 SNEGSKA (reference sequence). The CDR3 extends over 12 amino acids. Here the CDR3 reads CSARAEARQAFF. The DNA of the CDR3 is TGCAGTGCAAGAGCCGAGGCGCGGCAAGCTTTCTTT.

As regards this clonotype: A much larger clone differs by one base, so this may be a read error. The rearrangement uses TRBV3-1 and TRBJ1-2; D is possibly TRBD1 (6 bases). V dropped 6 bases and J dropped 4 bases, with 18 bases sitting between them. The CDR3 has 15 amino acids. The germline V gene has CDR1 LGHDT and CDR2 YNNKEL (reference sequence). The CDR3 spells CASSEPGAALYGYTF. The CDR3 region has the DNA TGTGCCAGCAGTGAACCGGGGGCGGCGCTCTATGGCTACACCTTC.

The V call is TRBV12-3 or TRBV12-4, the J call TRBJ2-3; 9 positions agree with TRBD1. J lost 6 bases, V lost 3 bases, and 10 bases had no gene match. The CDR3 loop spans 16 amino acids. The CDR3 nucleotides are TGTGCCAGCAGTTTCGACGGGACAGGGATATCCGATACGCAGTATTTT. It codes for CASSFDGTGISDTQYF.

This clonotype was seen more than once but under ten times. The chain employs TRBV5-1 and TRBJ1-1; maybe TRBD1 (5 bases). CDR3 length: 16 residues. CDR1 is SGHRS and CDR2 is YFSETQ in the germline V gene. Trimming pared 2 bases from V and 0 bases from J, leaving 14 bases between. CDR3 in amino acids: CASSFRTTSMNTEAFF. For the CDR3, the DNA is TGCGCCAGCAGCTTCAGGACAACTTCCATGAACACTGAAGCTTTCTTT.

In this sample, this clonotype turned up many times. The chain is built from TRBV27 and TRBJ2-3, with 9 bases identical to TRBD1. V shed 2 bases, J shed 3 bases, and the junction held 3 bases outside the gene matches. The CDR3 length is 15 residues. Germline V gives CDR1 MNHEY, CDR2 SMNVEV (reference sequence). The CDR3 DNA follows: TGTGCCAGCAGTTTAGGGGGACAGGGAACAGATACGCAGTATTTT. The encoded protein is CASSLGGQGTDTQYF.

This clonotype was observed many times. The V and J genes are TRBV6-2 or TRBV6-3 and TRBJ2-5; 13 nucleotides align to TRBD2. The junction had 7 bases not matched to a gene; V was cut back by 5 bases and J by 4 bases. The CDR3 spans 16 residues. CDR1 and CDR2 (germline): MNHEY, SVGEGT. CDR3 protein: CASSPWTSGRGETQYF. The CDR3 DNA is TGTGCCAGCAGTCCATGGACTAGCGGGAGAGGAGAGACCCAGTACTTC.

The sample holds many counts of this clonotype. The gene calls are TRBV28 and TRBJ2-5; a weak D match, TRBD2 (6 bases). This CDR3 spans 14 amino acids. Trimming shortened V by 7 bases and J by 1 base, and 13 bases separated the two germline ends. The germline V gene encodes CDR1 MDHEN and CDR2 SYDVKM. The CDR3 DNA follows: TGTGCCAGCACCCCTCGGGACTTCCAAGAGACCCAGTACTTC. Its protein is CASTPRDFQETQYF.

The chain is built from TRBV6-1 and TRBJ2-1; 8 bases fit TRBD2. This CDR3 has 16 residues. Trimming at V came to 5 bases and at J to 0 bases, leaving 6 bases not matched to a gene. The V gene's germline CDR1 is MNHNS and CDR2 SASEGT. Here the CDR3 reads CASSYLRGGSYNEQFF. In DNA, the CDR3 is TGTGCCAGCAGTTACTTACGGGGGGGCTCCTACAATGAGCAGTTCTTC.

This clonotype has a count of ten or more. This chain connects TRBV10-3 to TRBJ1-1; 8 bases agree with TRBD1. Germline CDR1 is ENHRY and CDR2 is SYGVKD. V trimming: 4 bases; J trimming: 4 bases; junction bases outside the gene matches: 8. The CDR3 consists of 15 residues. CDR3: CAISVSGGRGTEAFF. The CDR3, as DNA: TGTGCCATCAGTGTTTCAGGGGGCCGAGGCACTGAAGCTTTCTTT.

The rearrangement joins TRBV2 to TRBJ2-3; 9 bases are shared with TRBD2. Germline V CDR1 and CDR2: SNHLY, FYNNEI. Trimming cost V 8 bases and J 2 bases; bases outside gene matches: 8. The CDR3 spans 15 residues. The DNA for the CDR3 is TGTGCCAGCTTGCGACTAGCGGAGGACACAGATACGCAGTATTTT. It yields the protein CASLRLAEDTDTQYF. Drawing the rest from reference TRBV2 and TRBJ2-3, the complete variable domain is EPEVTQTPSHQVTQMGQEVILRCVPISNHLYFYWYRQILGQKVEFLVSFYNNEISEKSEIFDDQFSVERPDGSNFTLKIRSTKLEDSAMYFCASLRLAEDTDTQYFGPGTRLTVL.

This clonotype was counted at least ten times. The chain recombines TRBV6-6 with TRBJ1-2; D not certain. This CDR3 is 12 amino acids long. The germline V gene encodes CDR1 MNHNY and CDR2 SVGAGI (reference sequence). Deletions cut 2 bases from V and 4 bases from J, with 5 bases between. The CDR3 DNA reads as TGTGCCAGCAGTTACGCCGGCTATGGCTACACCTTC. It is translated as CASSYAGYGYTF.

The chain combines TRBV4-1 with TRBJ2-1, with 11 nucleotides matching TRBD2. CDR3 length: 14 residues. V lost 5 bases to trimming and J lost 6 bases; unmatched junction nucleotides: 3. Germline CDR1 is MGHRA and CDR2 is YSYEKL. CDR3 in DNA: TGCGCCAGCAGCACGACTAGCGGGACCAATGAGCAGTTCTTC. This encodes CASSTTSGTNEQFF.

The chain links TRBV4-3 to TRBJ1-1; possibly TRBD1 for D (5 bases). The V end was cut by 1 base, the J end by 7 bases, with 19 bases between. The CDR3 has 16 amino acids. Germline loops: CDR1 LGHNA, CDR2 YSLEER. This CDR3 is CASSQVRGSGKLEAFF. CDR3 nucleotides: TGCGCCAGCAGCCAAGTCCGGGGGTCGGGGAAGCTTGAAGCTTTCTTT.

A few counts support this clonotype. The CDR3 sequence is CASSDSGGSGTDTQYF. In DNA, the CDR3 is TGTGCCAGCAGTGACTCGGGCGGGAGCGGCACAGATACGCAGTATTTT. The V and J genes are TRBV6-4 and TRBJ2-3; the match to TRBD2 covers 7 bases. CDR3 length: 16 amino acids. The ends lost 0 bases at V and 1 base at J; junction bases unmatched: 4. The V gene's germline CDR1 is MRHNA and CDR2 SNTAGT.

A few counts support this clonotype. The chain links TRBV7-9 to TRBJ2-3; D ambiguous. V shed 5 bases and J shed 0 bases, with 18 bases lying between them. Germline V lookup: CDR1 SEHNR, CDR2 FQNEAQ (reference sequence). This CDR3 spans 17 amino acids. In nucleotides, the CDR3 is TGTGCCAGCAGCCCCCGTAGAGAGCTTTCTAGCACAGATACGCAGTATTTT. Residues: CASSPRRELSSTDTQYF.

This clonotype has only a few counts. The CDR3 nucleotides read TGTGCCATCAGTCCGGACAGGGGGCATGAAAAACTGTTTTTT. It specifies CAISPDRGHEKLFF. The rearrangement uses TRBV10-3 and TRBJ1-4, with 11 bases aligning to TRBD1. V lost 5 bases to trimming and J lost 6 bases; unmatched junction nucleotides: 2. Germline V gene sequence: CDR1 ENHRY, CDR2 SYGVKD. The CDR3 totals 14 residues.